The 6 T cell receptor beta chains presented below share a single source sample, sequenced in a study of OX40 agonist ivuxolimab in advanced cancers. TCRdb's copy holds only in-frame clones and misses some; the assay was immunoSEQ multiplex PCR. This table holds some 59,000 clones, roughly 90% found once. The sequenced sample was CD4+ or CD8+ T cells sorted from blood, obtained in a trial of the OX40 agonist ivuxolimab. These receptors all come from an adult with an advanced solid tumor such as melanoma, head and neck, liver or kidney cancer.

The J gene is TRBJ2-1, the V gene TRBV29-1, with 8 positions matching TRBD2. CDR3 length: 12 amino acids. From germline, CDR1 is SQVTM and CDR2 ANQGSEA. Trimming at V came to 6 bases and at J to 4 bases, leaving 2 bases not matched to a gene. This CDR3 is CSVERGYNEQFF. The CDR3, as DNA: TGCAGCGTCGAGCGGGGGTACAATGAGCAGTTCTTC.

DNA of the CDR3: TGCGCCAGCAGCCAAGATTACGGGGGAAATGGAGAGACCCAGTACTTC. Translated, it gives CASSQDYGGNGETQYF. The chain has TRBV4-3 and TRBJ2-5; maybe TRBD2 (6 bases). The CDR3 consists of 16 residues. The V and J ends lost 0 bases and 4 bases respectively, with 15 bases between them. Germline V gene lookup returns CDR1 LGHNA and CDR2 YSLEER.

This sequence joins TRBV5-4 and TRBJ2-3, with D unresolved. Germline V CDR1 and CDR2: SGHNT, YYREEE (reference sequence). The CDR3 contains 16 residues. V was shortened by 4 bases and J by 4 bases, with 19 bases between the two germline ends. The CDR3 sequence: CASSLLLDVRADTQYF. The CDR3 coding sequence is TGTGCCAGCAGCCTTCTTCTAGATGTTCGGGCAGATACGCAGTATTTT. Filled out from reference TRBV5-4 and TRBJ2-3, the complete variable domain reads ETGVTQSPTHLIKTRGQQVTLRCSSQSGHNTVSWYQQALGQGPQFIFQYYREEENGRGNFPPRFSGLQFPNYSSELNVNALELDDSALYLCASSLLLDVRADTQYFGPGTRLTVL.

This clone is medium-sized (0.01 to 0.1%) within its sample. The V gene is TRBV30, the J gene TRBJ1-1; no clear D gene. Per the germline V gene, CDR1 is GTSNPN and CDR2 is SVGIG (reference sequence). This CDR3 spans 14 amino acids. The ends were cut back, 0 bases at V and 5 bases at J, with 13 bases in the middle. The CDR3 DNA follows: TGTGCCTGGAGTGTTGGTCCGGCCGGGACTGAAGCTTTCTTT. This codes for CAWSVGPAGTEAFF. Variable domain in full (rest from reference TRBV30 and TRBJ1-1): SQTIHQWPATLVQPVGSPLSLECTVEGTSNPNLYWYRQAAGRGLQLLFYSVGIGQISSEVPQNLSASRPQDRQFILSSKKLLLSDSGFYLCAWSVGPAGTEAFFGQGTRLTVV.

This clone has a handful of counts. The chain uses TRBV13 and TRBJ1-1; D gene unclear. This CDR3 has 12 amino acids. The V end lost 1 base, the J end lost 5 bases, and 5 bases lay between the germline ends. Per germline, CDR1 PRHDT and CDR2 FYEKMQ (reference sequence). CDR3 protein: CASSLVGTEAFF. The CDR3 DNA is TGTGCCAGCAGCTTAGTTGGAACTGAAGCTTTCTTT.

Here the CDR3 DNA reads TGTGCCAGCAGCGGGGTATCTGGGGAGCAGTACTTC. Its translation is CASSGVSGEQYF. The V and J genes are TRBV11-3 and TRBJ2-7; D remains ambiguous. CDR3 length equals 12 residues. Germline V gene sequence: CDR1 SGHNT, CDR2 YENEEA. V was trimmed by 5 bases and J by 7 bases, leaving 12 bases between them.